Here is one T cell receptor (beta chain) with its context. Its antigen specificity is not known. Base qualities are not recorded, but no much larger clone differs from it by a single base. The same CDR3 is also encoded by other DNA sequences in this sample. Reading the germline V gene (reference sequence) gives CDR1 DFQATT and CDR2 SNEGSKA. Trimming removed 0 bases from V and 3 bases from J, leaving 18 bases between the germline ends. Including the terminal cysteine and phenylalanine, the CDR3 comprises 16 residues. Of all the DNA, just the CDR3 is kept, 48 bases in frame from base 1. Library preparation used PCR. TCRdb names Illumina HiSeq 4000 as the instrument used. High-throughput sequencing was used to profile the TCR beta-chain CDR3 region of every patient. The study's processing was this. The researchers built a classifier to tell apart papillary thyroid cancer patients with distant metastasis, based on CDR3 differences among clinicopathological groups. The Shannon index was used to assess repertoire diversity, and the Morisita-Horn index was used to assess tumor-blood repertoire similarity. The public reads were quality trimmed at Q25 with fastp and then assembled into clones with MiXCR by TCRdb, keeping productive beta chains. The V and J calls and clone size come from TCRdb's table, not from the authors' own analysis. This sample has about 69,000 clones in its table, and 13% to 15% of those were observed once. The ten largest clones add up to under 8% of the sample.

Before undergoing thyroid surgery, none of the patients had been given any kind of treatment. Using T-cell receptor beta sequencing, the study looked back at clinical samples from patients collected from about 2011 to 2019. These data originate in a study of metastatic and nonmetastatic thyroid tumors (dated by TCRdb to the early 2020s). In terms of the full investigation: Repertoires from peripheral blood and from tumor or nodule tissue samples of malignant and benign thyroid patients were compared.

Broader findings and caveats from the paper: In both blood and tumor samples, malignant tumors were reported to have significantly higher TCR beta diversity than benign nodules.

This sequence was found in a male donor with papillary thyroid cancer or a benign thyroid nodule (not recorded which). Some clones in this sample may be carry-over from other donors' samples. The rearranged chain carries TRBV20-1 and TRBJ2-7; possibly the D gene is TRBD2, per 6 matching bases. The sample consisted of blood. CDR3 sequence: CSARDSGGGKIYEQYF. The nucleotide sequence reads as follows: TGCAGTGCTAGAGATAGCGGTGGGGGGAAGATCTACGAGCAGTACTTC.